This is a list of T cell receptor beta chains from one sample in a study of post-analysis software for immune sequencing data. A single record per CDR3 protein comes from TCRdb applying MiXCR to the PCR reads. The table shows around 180,000 distinct CDR3 sequences, with around 28% occurring only once. Sample: blood. These TCRs come from a girl between 10 and 17 years old with multiple sclerosis. The CDR3 runs from the conserved cysteine through the conserved F or W. The D gene is left open where the match is weak. Rows may omit the clone size; those that give it use once, few, many or a size class.

clone size | J gene | D gene | CDR3 length | V gene | CDR3 DNA | CDR3 protein
- | TRBJ1-2 | TRBD1 | 14 | TRBV20-1 | TGCAGTGCTAGAGGGAGGGGGCAGGGCTATGGCTACACCTTC | CSARGRGQGYGYTF
many | TRBJ2-1 | TRBD1 | 16 | TRBV6-6 | TGTGCCAGCAGTCCCGGGACAGGGTTGGTCTCGAATGAGCAGTTCTTC | CASSPGTGLVSNEQFF
many | TRBJ2-1 | - | 14 | TRBV5-1 | TGCGCCAGCAGCTTCGGCGTGGGCTACAATGAGCAGTTCTTC | CASSFGVGYNEQFF
many | TRBJ2-5 | - | 14 | TRBV29-1 | TGCAGCGTTGGAAGAGATCTGTACCAAGAGACCCAGTACTTC | CSVGRDLYQETQYF
few | TRBJ1-1 | - | 14 | TRBV2 | TGTGCCAGCAGGGGAATGGACAGGAACACTGAAGCTTTCTTT | CASRGMDRNTEAFF
few | TRBJ1-1 | TRBD1 | 14 | TRBV9 | TGTGCCAGCGCCGGGACAGGGGGGGACACTGAAGCTTTCTTT | CASAGTGGDTEAFF
few | TRBJ1-5 | TRBD1 | 13 | TRBV29-1 | TGCAGCGTTTCCCGGGACAGGGGACAGCCCCAGCATTTT | CSVSRDRGQPQHF
many | TRBJ1-6 | - | 16 | TRBV4-2 | TGTGCCAGCAGCCAAGAAACGGCGCAGAATAATTCACCCCTCCACTTT | CASSQETAQNNSPLHF
few | TRBJ1-1 | - | 13 | TRBV20-1 | TGCAGTGCCGCGGCGGACCAGAACACTGAAGCTTTCTTT | CSAAADQNTEAFF
many | TRBJ2-7 | TRBD2 | 17 | TRBV25-1 | TGTGCCAGCAGTGAAGAGTCTAGCGGGTTCCCACACTACGAGCAGTACTTC | CASSEESSGFPHYEQYF
- | TRBJ2-3 | - | 13 | TRBV12-3/TRBV12-4 | TGTGCCAGCAGTTCCTCTGGCACAGATACGCAGTATTTT | CASSSSGTDTQYF
few | TRBJ1-6 | - | 15 | TRBV7-2 | TGTGCCAGCAGCGCTCGGGTGGCTCTCGATTCACCCCTCCACTTT | CASSARVALDSPLHF
- | TRBJ1-2 | - | 11 | TRBV30 | TGTGCCTGGAAACAGGTCTATGGCTACACCTTC | CAWKQVYGYTF
many | TRBJ1-2 | TRBD1 | 12 | TRBV6-6 | TGTGCCAGCAGGGGACAGGGGGGTGGCTACACCTTC | CASRGQGGGYTF
many | TRBJ1-2 | - | 16 | TRBV4-1 | TGCGCCAGCAGCCAAGATAAGGCAAACCAGGGGCATGGCTACACCTTC | CASSQDKANQGHGYTF
many | TRBJ2-7 | - | 15 | TRBV6-5 | TGTGCCAGCAGTGCACAAATCCTCCGAGGGTACGAGCAGTACTTC | CASSAQILRGYEQYF
few | TRBJ1-2 | TRBD1 | 12 | TRBV27 | TGTGCCAGCAGTTCAGGGACAGGGGCCGACACCTTC | CASSSGTGADTF
- | TRBJ2-1 | TRBD1 | 15 | TRBV19 | TGTGCCAGTACCCCGACAGGGGGCTTCAACAATGAGCAGTTCTTC | CASTPTGGFNNEQFF
- | TRBJ1-2 | - | 16 | TRBV4-1 | TGCGCCAGCAGCCACCGAATCCTCAGGGATCTCCATGGCTACACCTTC | CASSHRILRDLHGYTF
few | TRBJ2-1 | - | 17 | TRBV11-3 | TGTGCCAGCAGCTTAGGTATCGGACAGCATTCCTACAATGAGCAGTTCTTC | CASSLGIGQHSYNEQFF
- | TRBJ2-5 | - | 13 | TRBV7-9 | TGTACCAGCAGCCCAGTACGGGGAGAGACCCAGTACTTC | CTSSPVRGETQYF
few | TRBJ1-4 | - | 14 | TRBV12-3/TRBV12-4 | TGTGCCAGCAGTTTTACGGGGACTAATGAAAAACTGTTTTTT | CASSFTGTNEKLFF
many | TRBJ2-3 | TRBD1 | 15 | TRBV4-1 | TGCGCCAGCAGTAAGACGGACAGGGGCACAGATACGCAGTATTTT | CASSKTDRGTDTQYF
few | TRBJ1-1 | TRBD1 | 14 | TRBV5-1 | TGCGCCAGCAGCCAGGGGACAGGGAACACTGAAGCTTTCTTT | CASSQGTGNTEAFF
many | TRBJ1-2 | - | 16 | TRBV5-1 | TGCGCCAGCAGCTTGGTAGCAGCTTCCAACGGGTATGGCTACACCTTC | CASSLVAASNGYGYTF
few | TRBJ2-7 | - | 13 | TRBV12-3/TRBV12-4 | TGTGCCAGCAGCCACCCGGGGGAAGACGAGCAGTACTTC | CASSHPGEDEQYF
- | TRBJ1-1 | TRBD1 | 13 | TRBV20-1 | TGCAGTGCGCTACAGGGGGTGGACACTGAAGCTTTCTTT | CSALQGVDTEAFF
- | TRBJ2-3 | TRBD2 | 17 | TRBV28 | TGTGCCAGCAGCCCCTCTAGCGGGAGGGCCCATGGAGATCCGCAGTATTTT | CASSPSSGRAHGDPQYF
- | TRBJ2-1 | TRBD2 | 16 | TRBV4-1 | TGCGCCAGCAGCCAAGAAGGTAGCGGGATCTACAATGAGCAGTTCTTC | CASSQEGSGIYNEQFF
- | TRBJ2-7 | TRBD2 | 15 | TRBV7-2 | TGTGCCAGCAGCTTATACGGCGGGAGAGGCTACGAGCAGTACTTC | CASSLYGGRGYEQYF
few | TRBJ1-1 | - | 13 | TRBV29-1 | TGCAGCGTTGACACCCCCGGAGACACTGAAGCTTTCTTT | CSVDTPGDTEAFF
few | TRBJ2-2 | - | 15 | TRBV7-9 | TGTGCCAGCAGTTTTAGCGGAGTCAACACCGGGGAGCTGTTTTTT | CASSFSGVNTGELFF
few | TRBJ2-7 | TRBD1 | 17 | TRBV18 | TGTGCCAGCTCACCACCGGAGGGGACAGGGGTTCCCTACGAGCAGTACTTC | CASSPPEGTGVPYEQYF
many | TRBJ1-5 | - | 14 | TRBV12-3/TRBV12-4 | TGTGCCAGCAAAGAGGGTGGGAGCAATCAGCCCCAGCATTTT | CASKEGGSNQPQHF
few | TRBJ1-5 | TRBD1 | 13 | TRBV5-6 | TGTGCCAGCAGCATCGAACAGGGGCAGCCCCAGCATTTT | CASSIEQGQPQHF
- | TRBJ2-7 | - | 14 | TRBV14 | TGTGCCAGCAGCCAAGTCGGAGGGGTGGACGAGCAGTACTTC | CASSQVGGVDEQYF
many | TRBJ2-3 | TRBD2 | 18 | TRBV15 | TGTGCCACCAGCAGAGATATTGGCCTAGCGGGGTTCACAGATACGCAGTATTTT | CATSRDIGLAGFTDTQYF
few | TRBJ2-7 | TRBD2 | 14 | TRBV27 | TGTGCCAGCAGCGGCGGGGGGCCACCGAACGAGCAGTACTTC | CASSGGGPPNEQYF
- | TRBJ2-7 | TRBD1 | 14 | TRBV5-1 | TGCGCCAGCAGCTCGGGGACAGGATGGGGCGAGCAGTACTTC | CASSSGTGWGEQYF
many | TRBJ2-1 | - | 14 | TRBV28 | TGTGCCAGCAGCCAACTTATAACAGGGTTGTGGCAGTTCTTC | CASSQLITGLWQFF
many | TRBJ1-1 | TRBD1 | 15 | TRBV5-1 | TGCGCCAGCAGCTTTGTGTACAGGGGGCGCATCGAAGCTTTCTTT | CASSFVYRGRIEAFF
many | TRBJ2-1 | - | 15 | TRBV20-1 | TGCAGTGCTAGAGAATCGATAGGACTGCCTCATGAGCAGTTCTTC | CSARESIGLPHEQFF
many | TRBJ2-6 | - | 18 | TRBV6-1 | TGTGCCAGCTTGGGGCGGAACGCGTATAGCTCTGGGGCCAACGTCCTGACTTTC | CASLGRNAYSSGANVLTF
- | TRBJ1-6 | - | 14 | TRBV12-3/TRBV12-4 | TGTGCCAGCAGTTTTGGGGCAGGAGATTCACCCCTCCACTTT | CASSFGAGDSPLHF
- | TRBJ1-4 | - | 13 | TRBV12-3/TRBV12-4 | TGTGCCAGCAGTTTAGCTCTGAATGAAAAACTGTTTTTT | CASSLALNEKLFF
few | TRBJ1-5 | - | 13 | TRBV6-4 | TGTGCCAGCAGTCCCTCGGTAGAGCAGCCCCAGCATTTT | CASSPSVEQPQHF
many | TRBJ2-7 | TRBD2 | 13 | TRBV20-1 | TGCAGTGCTAGCCCCCTAGCGGGCTACGAGCAGTACTTC | CSASPLAGYEQYF
many | TRBJ2-7 | TRBD2 | 14 | TRBV27 | TGTGCCAGCAGTACTAGCGGCTCCCTCTACGAGCAGTACTTC | CASSTSGSLYEQYF
- | TRBJ2-1 | - | 14 | TRBV9 | TGTGCCAGCAGCGTATGGGATACAGGCGATGAGCAGTTCTTC | CASSVWDTGDEQFF
few | TRBJ1-5 | - | 12 | TRBV7-2 | TGTGCCAGCAGCGCCCAGGGGTCGCCCCAGCATTTT | CASSAQGSPQHF
- | TRBJ1-1 | - | 16 | TRBV6-6 | TGTGCCAGCAGTTACTCGAAGGGACCCGAGAACACTGAAGCTTTCTTT | CASSYSKGPENTEAFF
many | TRBJ2-7 | - | 11 | TRBV27 | TGTGCCAGCTCAACCTCCTACGAGCAGTACTTC | CASSTSYEQYF
few | TRBJ2-5 | TRBD1 | 14 | TRBV5-1 | TGCGCCAGCAGCTTGGCCCCAGGGGGAGAGACCCAGTACTTC | CASSLAPGGETQYF
- | TRBJ2-1 | TRBD2 | 16 | TRBV5-1 | TGCGCCAGCAGGAGGGGGGTAGCGGGAGTGTACAATGAGCAGTTCTTC | CASRRGVAGVYNEQFF